This TCR beta chain was documented in a study of breast tumors, draining lymph nodes, adjacent tissues. Germline V gene lookup returns CDR1 MGHRA and CDR2 YSYEKL. The CDR3 contains 15 residues. V was clipped by 1 base and J by 7 bases, with 14 bases between them. This clonotype was seen at least ten times. The antigen is unknown. Study results and caveats: Compared with lymph nodes, tumors were less diverse; compared with nontumor tissue, more.

Samples came from axillary lymph nodes draining the breast cancer. TCRdb re-called the multiplex PCR reads through MiXCR, storing one row per CDR3 protein. The profile shows fewer than 150,000 distinct CDR3 sequences, approximately 21% of them singletons. This chain uses TRBV4-1 with TRBJ1-5; weak D call: TRBD1 (5 bases). The sample comprised axillary lymph node tissue. The TCR originated in a female donor with breast cancer. Some clones in this sample may be carry-over from other donors' samples. CDR3 amino acids: CASSQVPGGEQPQHF. The CDR3 nucleotides are TGCGCCAGCAGCCAAGTCCCCGGGGGGGAACAGCCCCAGCATTTT.